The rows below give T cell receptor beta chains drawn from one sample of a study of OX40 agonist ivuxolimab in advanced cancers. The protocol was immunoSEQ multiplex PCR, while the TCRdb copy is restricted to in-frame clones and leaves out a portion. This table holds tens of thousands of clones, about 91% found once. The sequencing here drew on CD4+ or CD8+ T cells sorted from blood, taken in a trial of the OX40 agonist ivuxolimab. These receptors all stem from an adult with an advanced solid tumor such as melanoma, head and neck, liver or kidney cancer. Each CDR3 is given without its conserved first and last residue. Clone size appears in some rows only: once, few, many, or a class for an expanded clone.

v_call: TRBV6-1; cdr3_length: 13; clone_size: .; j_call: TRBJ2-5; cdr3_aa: ASSEVGQGSETQY
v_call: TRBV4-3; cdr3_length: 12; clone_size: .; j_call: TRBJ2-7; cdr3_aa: ASSQGRVGYEQY
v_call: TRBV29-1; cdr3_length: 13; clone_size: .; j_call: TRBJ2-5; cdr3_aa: SVASPAGGQETQY
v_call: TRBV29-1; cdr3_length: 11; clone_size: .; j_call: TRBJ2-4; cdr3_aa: SVGQLAKNIQY
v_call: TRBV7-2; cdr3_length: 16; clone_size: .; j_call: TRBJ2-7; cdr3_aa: ASSSSSVGGRANHEQY
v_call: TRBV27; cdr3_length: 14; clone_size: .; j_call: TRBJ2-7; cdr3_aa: ASSLGTGTSSYEQY
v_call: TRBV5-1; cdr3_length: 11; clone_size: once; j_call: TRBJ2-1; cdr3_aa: ASSLGGVNEQF
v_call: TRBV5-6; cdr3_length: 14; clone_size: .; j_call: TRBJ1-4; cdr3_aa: ASSLIDPKGNEKLF
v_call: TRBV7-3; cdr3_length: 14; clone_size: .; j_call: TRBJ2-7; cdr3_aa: ASSPGGVAGAYEQY
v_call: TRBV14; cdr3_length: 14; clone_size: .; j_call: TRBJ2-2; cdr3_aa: ASRPEGGRVPGELF
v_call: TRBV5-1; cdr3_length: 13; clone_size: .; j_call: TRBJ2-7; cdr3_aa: ASSPGQGGGNEQY
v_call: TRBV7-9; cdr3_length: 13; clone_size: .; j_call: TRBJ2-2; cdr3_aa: ASSRGQGNTGELF
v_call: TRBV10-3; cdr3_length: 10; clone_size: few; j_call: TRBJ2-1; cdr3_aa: AISGLYNEQF
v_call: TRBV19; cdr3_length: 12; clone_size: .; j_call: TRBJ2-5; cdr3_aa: ASSIMGQKETQY
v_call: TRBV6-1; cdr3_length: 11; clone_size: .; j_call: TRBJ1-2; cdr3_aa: ASRLDRVEGYT
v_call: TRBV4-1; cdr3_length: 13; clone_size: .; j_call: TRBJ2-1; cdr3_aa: ASSQGDGSGYEQF
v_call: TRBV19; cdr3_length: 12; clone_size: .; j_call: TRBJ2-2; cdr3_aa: ASSLWEGTGELF